This T cell receptor (beta chain) was profiled in a study of control samples from healthy donors and cancer patients. Libraries were prepared by immunoSEQ multiplex PCR; TCRdb keeps only in-frame clonotypes and omits some of them. This table holds approximately 86,000 clones, 85% to 95% found once. CDR1 LNHDA and CDR2 SQIVND come from the germline V gene (reference sequence). V lost 10 bases to trimming and J lost 0 bases, with 28 bases between them. The CDR3 is 19 residues long. The sequencing input was blood. J is TRBJ1-3 and V is TRBV19; D remains ambiguous. This sequence originates from a woman in her twenties or thirties in good health. This CDR3 reads CATSHAGPGIINSGNTIYF. The CDR3 DNA follows: TGTGCCACCTCGCACGCCGGGCCAGGAATCATAAACTCTGGAAACACCATATATTTT.